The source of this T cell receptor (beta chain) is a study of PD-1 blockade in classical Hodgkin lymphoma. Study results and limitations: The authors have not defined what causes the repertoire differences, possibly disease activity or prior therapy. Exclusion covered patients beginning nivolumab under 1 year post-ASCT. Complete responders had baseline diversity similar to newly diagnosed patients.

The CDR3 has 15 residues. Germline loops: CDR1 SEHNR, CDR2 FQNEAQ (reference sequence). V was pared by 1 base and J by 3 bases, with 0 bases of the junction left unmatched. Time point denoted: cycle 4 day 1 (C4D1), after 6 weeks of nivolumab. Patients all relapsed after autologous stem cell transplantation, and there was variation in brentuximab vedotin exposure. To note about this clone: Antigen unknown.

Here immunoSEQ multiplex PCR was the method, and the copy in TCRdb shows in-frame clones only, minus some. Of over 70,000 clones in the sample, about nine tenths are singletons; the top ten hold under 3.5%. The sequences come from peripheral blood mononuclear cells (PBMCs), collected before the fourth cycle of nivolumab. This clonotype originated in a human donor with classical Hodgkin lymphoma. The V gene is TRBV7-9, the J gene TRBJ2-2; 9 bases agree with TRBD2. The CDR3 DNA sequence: TGTGCCAGCAGCTTAGGCGGGGGGGACACCGGGGAGCTGTTTTTT. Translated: CASSLGGGDTGELFF.